This entry lists 26 T cell receptor beta chains sequenced from one sample in a study of blood T cells in healthy people across ages. Primers used in a second PCR of about 7 to 11 cycles were a sample-barcoded 5' primer and a J-beta primer mix. TCRdb reprocessed the 5' RACE reads via MiXCR and lists one record per CDR3 protein. The data contain hundreds of thousands of distinct CDR3 sequences, over 40% of them singletons. Material: blood. These receptors were collected from an elderly woman in good health.

CDR3 coding DNA: TGTGCCAGCAGCTTCCGACTAGGAGAGCTGTTTTTT. It encodes CASSFRLGELFF. This chain links TRBV7-2 with TRBJ2-2, with a weak D call TRBD2 (6 bases). V dropped 3 bases and J dropped 11 bases, with 10 bases sitting between them. The CDR3 extends over 12 amino acids. The V gene's germline CDR1 is SGHTA and CDR2 FQGNSA. Supplemented by reference TRBV7-2 and TRBJ2-2, the full variable domain reads GAGVSQSPSNKVTEKGKDVELRCDPISGHTALYWYRQSLGQGLEFLIYFQGNSAPDKSGLPSDRFSAERTGGSVSTLTIQRTQQEDSAVYLCASSFRLGELFFGEGSRLTVL.

The chain employs TRBV7-3 and TRBJ2-3; D possibly corresponds to TRBD2 (7 bases). This CDR3 has 16 residues. The V gene's germline CDR1 is SGHTA and CDR2 FQGTGA. V was trimmed by 4 bases and J by 2 bases, leaving 16 bases between them. The CDR3 is CASSSMGGAPTDTQYF. Written as DNA, the CDR3 is TGTGCCAGCAGCTCAATGGGGGGGGCACCCACAGATACGCAGTATTTT.

On this clonotype: A much bigger clone sits one base away, suggesting this may be a read error. This chain links TRBV5-5 with TRBJ2-1, with D possibly matching TRBD2 (5 bases). This CDR3 spans 16 amino acids. Per germline, CDR1 SGHKS and CDR2 YYEKEE (reference sequence). As DNA, the CDR3 is TGTGCCAGCAGCTTGGCCCCGGGAAACTCCTGCAATGAGCAGTTCTTC. Translated: CASSLAPGNSCNEQFF.

This clonotype was detected ten times or more. This chain links TRBV20-1 with TRBJ2-5, with TRBD2 matching over 10 bases. V gave up 6 bases and J gave up 0 bases; unmatched junction bases: 13. The CDR3 has 17 amino acids. CDR1 and CDR2 (germline): DFQATT, SNEGSKA (reference sequence). The CDR3 region is CSARRLAGAPYQETQYF. CDR3 DNA: TGCAGTGCGAGAAGGCTAGCGGGAGCACCGTACCAAGAGACCCAGTACTTC.

This clonotype was counted ten times or more. The V and J genes are TRBV5-1 and TRBJ2-1, with D possibly matching TRBD1 (6 bases). The V gene lost 2 bases and the J gene lost 5 bases, with 8 bases spanning the gap. This CDR3 is 13 amino acids long. Germline CDR1 and CDR2: SGHRS and YFSETQ. CDR3 in amino acids: CASSFRTDNEQFF. The CDR3 DNA reads as TGCGCCAGCAGCTTTAGGACAGACAATGAGCAGTTCTTC.

The V call is TRBV11-2, the J call TRBJ2-7; possibly TRBD1 for D (6 bases). Germline V gives CDR1 SGHAT, CDR2 FQNNGV. The CDR3 contains 16 residues. V lost 5 bases to trimming and J lost 3 bases, with 20 bases between them. CDR3 region: CASSNHPRDIFYEQYF. As DNA, the CDR3 is TGTGCCAGCAGCAATCATCCCCGGGACATATTCTACGAGCAGTACTTC.

At least ten counts were recorded for this clonotype. The chain joins TRBV28 to TRBJ1-1; 7 nucleotides agree with TRBD1. Germline V gives CDR1 MDHEN, CDR2 SYDVKM. V dropped 5 bases and J dropped 1; count of bases not matched to a gene: 7. The CDR3 is 15 amino acids. DNA for the CDR3: TGTGCCAGCAGTCCACCGGACAGGCGGAACACTGAAGCTTTCTTT. Its protein product is CASSPPDRRNTEAFF.

The table lists this clonotype with many counts. The genes are TRBV12-3 or TRBV12-4 and TRBJ2-3, with a tentative D call TRBD2 (5 bases). The CDR3 consists of 12 residues. V lost 6 bases and J lost 6, with 10 bases in between. Written as DNA, the CDR3 is TGTGCCAGCAGCAGAAGGAGGGATACGCAGTATTTT. This translates into CASSRRRDTQYF.

To note about this clonotype: Being one base from a much bigger clone, this may be a read error. The chain couples TRBV5-5 to TRBJ2-7; TRBD1 might be the D (6 bases). The CDR3 runs to 15 residues. V was clipped by 5 bases and J by 5 bases, with 20 bases between them. Germline-derived CDR1 and CDR2 are SGHKS and YYEKEE (reference sequence). The CDR3, as DNA: TGTGCCAGCAGTTTTGGGAACAGGGCAAACGACGAGCAGTACTTC. Residues: CASSFGNRANDEQYF.

The chain has TRBV6-6 and TRBJ1-2, with 7 positions matching TRBD1. After removal of 0 bases from V and 3 bases from J, the junction contained 1 base not matched to a gene. CDR3 size: 14 residues. The germline V gene encodes CDR1 MNHNY and CDR2 SVGAGI (reference sequence). The DNA of the CDR3 is TGTGCCAGCAGTTACTCAGGGGGCGACTATGGCTACACCTTC. Translation gives CASSYSGGDYGYTF.

V and J are TRBV10-1 and TRBJ2-7; D is tentatively TRBD1 or TRBD2 (5 bases each). The CDR3 runs 13 residues. Trimming left V 6 bases short and J 2 bases short, with 11 bases between. Germline lookup yields CDR1 WNHNN and CDR2 SYGVQD (reference sequence). DNA of the CDR3: TGCGCCAGCAGCGGGGACGGACCCTACGAGCAGTACTTC. Protein: CASSGDGPYEQYF.

This clonotype was detected once. The gene calls are TRBV10-3 and TRBJ2-2, with D possibly matching TRBD1 (5 bases). CDR1 and CDR2 from the germline V gene are ENHRY and SYGVKD. Trimming stripped 6 bases from V and 10 bases from J, with 21 bases between. This CDR3 is built from 15 residues. The CDR3 nucleotides are TGTGCCATCAGAAGCCCCGGGCAGGGCAAGATGGAGCTGTTTTTT. Protein sequence: CAIRSPGQGKMELFF.

Comments on this clonotype: Relative to the germline gene, one junction end is altered; a read error may explain this. This sequence joins TRBV20-1 and TRBJ2-3; maybe TRBD1 (6 bases). The CDR3 is 12 residues long. CDR1 is DFQATT and CDR2 is SNEGSKA in the germline V gene (reference sequence). The CDR3 here is CCARGQGDTQYF. CDR3 in DNA: TGCTGTGCTAGAGGTCAGGGGGATACGCAGTATTTT.

V gene TRBV20-1 combines with J gene TRBJ1-2; tentatively, D is TRBD1 (6 bases). The V gene lost 3 bases and the J gene lost 6 bases, with 14 bases spanning the gap. Germline loops: CDR1 DFQATT, CDR2 SNEGSKA (reference sequence). The CDR3 has 13 residues. CDR3 loop: CSASRGARNGYTF. CDR3 nucleotide sequence: TGCAGTGCTAGTCGGGGGGCGCGTAATGGCTACACCTTC.

This clonotype appeared many times. V gene TRBV5-1 combines with J gene TRBJ1-6; unclear D gene. CDR3 length: 14 amino acids. Deletions cut 4 bases from V and 8 bases from J, with 13 bases between. The germline V gene encodes CDR1 SGHRS and CDR2 YFSETQ. The CDR3 loop is CASSDATSYSPLHF. The CDR3 DNA sequence: TGCGCCAGCAGCGATGCGACATCCTATTCACCCCTCCACTTT.

The chain has TRBV5-1 and TRBJ2-3; 9 bases fit TRBD2. Germline lookup yields CDR1 SGHRS and CDR2 YFSETQ. The V gene end was trimmed by 0 bases and the J gene end by 4 bases; junction bases not matched to a gene: 9. The CDR3 has 17 amino acids. The CDR3, as DNA: TGCGCCAGCAGCTTGGCCAATAGCGGGAGACCAGCAGATACGCAGTATTTT. The encoded protein is CASSLANSGRPADTQYF.

The V gene is TRBV15, the J gene TRBJ2-4; TRBD2 is a possible D gene (5 bases). Germline CDR1 reads LNHNV; CDR2 reads YYDKDF (reference sequence). Trimming cost V 3 bases and J 7 bases, with 28 bases left between them. This CDR3 has 19 residues. The CDR3 protein is CATSRISVRLGNSGNIQYF. DNA for the CDR3: TGTGCCACCAGCAGGATTTCGGTTAGACTCGGGAATTCCGGGAACATTCAGTACTTC.

This clonotype was recorded at least ten times. The CDR3 reads CASSLMWGQDEQFF. DNA of the CDR3: TGTGCCAGCAGCTTAATGTGGGGCCAGGATGAGCAGTTCTTC. The V call is TRBV7-2, the J call TRBJ2-1, with D perhaps matching TRBD1 (5 bases). Germline V CDR1 and CDR2: SGHTA, FQGNSA. This CDR3 has 14 amino acids. V lost 2 bases and J 8 bases, leaving 13 bases between the germline ends.

CDR3 residues: CASSPIAGANTGELFF. DNA for the CDR3: TGCGCCAGCAGCCCTATAGCGGGGGCCAACACCGGGGAGCTGTTTTTT. The chain uses TRBV5-1 and TRBJ2-2, with 9 bases fitting TRBD2. Germline CDR1 reads SGHRS; CDR2 reads YFSETQ. The CDR3 contains 16 residues. V shed 4 bases and J 2 bases; nucleotides not matched to a gene: 6.

This clonotype has a handful of counts. The DNA for the CDR3 is TGTGCCAGCAGCCACGTCCCTGAAAAACTGTTTTTT. Its protein is CASSHVPEKLFF. The chain couples TRBV7-2 to TRBJ1-4; the D is unclear. V was pared by 5 bases and J by 7 bases, with 8 bases between. The CDR3 is 12 amino acids. Germline lookup yields CDR1 SGHTA and CDR2 FQGNSA.

For this clonotype: This may arise from a read error, as a much more abundant clone is one base away. The rearrangement links TRBV25-1 to TRBJ2-5; D unclear. CDR3 length: 13 amino acids. The ends were cut back, 10 bases at V and 1 base at J, with 13 bases in the middle. Germline V gene sequence: CDR1 MGHDK, CDR2 SYGVNS. DNA for the CDR3: TGTGCCAACAATCGGGCTTCCCAAGAGACCCAGTACTTC. It yields the protein CANNRASQETQYF.

The chain employs TRBV20-1 and TRBJ2-6; possibly TRBD1 or TRBD2 for D (5 bases each). V gave up 4 bases and J gave up 1 base, with 14 bases separating them. The V gene's germline CDR1 is DFQATT and CDR2 SNEGSKA (reference sequence). The CDR3 has 16 residues. The CDR3 DNA follows: TGCAGTGCTACCCAACGGGGCTCTTCTGGGGCCAACGTCCTGACTTTC. Protein sequence: CSATQRGSSGANVLTF.

To note about this clonotype: This may come from a read error, since a much larger clone is one base off. The chain uses TRBV15 and TRBJ1-2; D ambiguous. Between the trimmed V and J ends, which lost 0 bases and 8 bases, there was a span of 13 bases. The CDR3 contains 14 residues. CDR1 is LNHNV and CDR2 is YYDKDF in the germline V gene (reference sequence). As DNA, the CDR3 is TGTGCCACCAGCAGAGATTATGGATACGTCGGCTACACCTTC. This sequence encodes CATSRDYGYVGYTF.

This clonotype was picked up a small number of times. The rearrangement joins TRBV12-3 or TRBV12-4 to TRBJ2-1, with D unresolved. This CDR3 spans 12 amino acids. V dropped 3 bases and J dropped 9 bases, with 9 bases sitting between them. CDR3 protein: CASSFGRCEQFF. The CDR3 DNA reads TGTGCCAGCAGTTTCGGCCGATGTGAGCAGTTCTTC.

This chain joins TRBV25-1 and TRBJ1-4; 7 positions match TRBD1. CDR1 is MGHDK, CDR2 SYGVNS, per germline. The CDR3 totals 13 residues. Germline trimming cut 8 bases from V and 11 bases from J; bases unmatched to any gene: 11. The DNA for the CDR3 is TGTGCCAGCGCGGACAGGAGTGGAGAGAAACTGTTTTTT. Its protein product is CASADRSGEKLFF.

V is TRBV28 and J is TRBJ1-2; no reliable D call. The length of the CDR3 is 12 residues. With 4 bases removed from V and 5 bases from J, the gap between germline ends came to 8 bases. Germline CDR1 and CDR2: MDHEN and SYDVKM. The CDR3 region is CASSSSLYGYTF. Here the CDR3 DNA reads TGTGCCAGCAGTTCCTCTTTGTATGGCTACACCTTC.